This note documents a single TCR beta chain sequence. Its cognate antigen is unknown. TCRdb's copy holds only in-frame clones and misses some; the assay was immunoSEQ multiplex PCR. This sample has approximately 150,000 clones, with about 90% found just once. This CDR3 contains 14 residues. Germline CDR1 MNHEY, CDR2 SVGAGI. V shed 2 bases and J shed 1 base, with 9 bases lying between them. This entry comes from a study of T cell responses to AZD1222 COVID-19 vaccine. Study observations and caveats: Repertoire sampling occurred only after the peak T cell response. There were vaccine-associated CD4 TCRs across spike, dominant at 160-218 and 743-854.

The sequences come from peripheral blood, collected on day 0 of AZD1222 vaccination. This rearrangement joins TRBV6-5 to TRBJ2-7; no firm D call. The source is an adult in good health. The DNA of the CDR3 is TGTGCCAGCAGTTACACCCCCGGGTCCTACGAGCAGTACTTC. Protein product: CASSYTPGSYEQYF.